These 26 T cell receptor beta chains were sequenced from one sample in a study of cytomegalovirus exposure and HLA in healthy donors. With 60 Vbeta and 13 Jbeta primers, the PCR was carried out. Data came from immunoSEQ multiplex PCR; TCRdb stores just in-frame clones and leaves some out. The sample yields over 65,000 clones, approximately 80% seen once. The specimen sequenced was PBMCs. The receptors originated from a human donor in good health.

The chain couples TRBV7-3 to TRBJ1-1; possibly TRBD1 for D (5 bases). V was cut by 5 bases and J by 7 bases, with 14 bases left in between. Germline V gives CDR1 SGHTA, CDR2 FQGTGA. This CDR3 has 13 residues. The CDR3 DNA reads as TGTGCCAGCAGCCCTCAGGGAGGAGGTGAAGCTTTCTTT. It is translated as CASSPQGGGEAFF.

This clone was observed once. The chain joins TRBV9 to TRBJ2-7; 8 bases match TRBD2. Germline CDR1 and CDR2: SGDLS and YYNGEE. The CDR3 is made up of 18 amino acids. V was clipped by 3 bases and J by 4 bases; unmatched bases: 18. The CDR3 loop is CASSAETGTRGFAYEQYF. The CDR3, as DNA: TGTGCCAGCAGCGCGGAGACCGGGACTAGAGGGTTCGCGTACGAGCAGTACTTC.

In this sample, this clone turned up once. The V and J genes are TRBV11-1 and TRBJ2-2, with TRBD1 matching over 11 bases. With 5 bases clipped from V and 5 bases from J, the junction kept 4 bases outside the gene matches. The CDR3 runs 15 residues. Looked up from germline, CDR1 is SGHAT and CDR2 is FQDESV (reference sequence). CDR3 coding DNA: TGTGCCAGCAGCAAGGACAGGGGGCAGACCGGGGAGCTGTTTTTT. Encoded protein: CASSKDRGQTGELFF. Combining the CDR3 with reference TRBV11-1 and TRBJ2-2 gives the whole variable domain EAEVAQSPRYKITEKSQAVAFWCDPISGHATLYWYRQILGQGPELLVQFQDESVVDDSQLPKDRFSAERLKGVDSTLKIQPAELGDSAMYLCASSKDRGQTGELFFGEGSRLTVL.

The genes are TRBV7-3 and TRBJ2-2, with 13 positions matching TRBD2. This CDR3 spans 17 amino acids. V gave up 5 bases and J gave up 3 bases; unmatched junction bases: 6. Germline V gives CDR1 SGHTA, CDR2 FQGTGA. CDR3 loop: CASSEGLAGSDTGELFF. The CDR3 DNA reads as TGTGCCAGCAGCGAGGGACTAGCGGGGTCTGACACCGGGGAGCTGTTTTTT.

The rearrangement links TRBV5-6 to TRBJ2-7; D is uncertain. Germline CDR1 is SGHDT and CDR2 is YYEEEE. Between the trimmed V and J ends, which lost 3 bases and 9 bases, there was a span of 13 bases. CDR3 size: 12 residues. The CDR3 sequence: CASSSSPGGQYF. CDR3 DNA: TGTGCCAGCAGCTCCTCCCCCGGCGGGCAGTACTTC.

The chain recombines TRBV28 with TRBJ2-7; perhaps TRBD1 as D (6 bases). Trimming removed 7 bases from V and 7 bases from J, with 11 bases in between. CDR3 size: 11 residues. CDR1 and CDR2 (germline): MDHEN, SYDVKM. The CDR3 region is CASTITGEQYF. The CDR3 DNA is TGTGCCAGCACCATTACAGGGGAGCAGTACTTC. Combining the CDR3 with reference TRBV28 and TRBJ2-7 gives the whole variable domain DVKVTQSSRYLVKRTGEKVFLECVQDMDHENMFWYRQDPGLGLRLIYFSYDVKMKEKGDIPEGYSVSREKKERFSLILESASTNQTSMYLCASTITGEQYFGPGTRLTVT.

In its sample, this clone was seen once. The chain recombines TRBV7-2 with TRBJ2-6, with 8 bases lining up with TRBD1. This CDR3 has 17 residues. CDR1 is SGHTA and CDR2 is FQGNSA in the germline V gene. The ends lost 2 bases at V and 2 bases at J; junction bases unmatched: 5. The CDR3 region has the DNA TGTGCCAGCAGCTTATACGGACAGGGAGCTGGGGCCAACGTCCTGACTTTC. Translating it yields CASSLYGQGAGANVLTF.

The CDR3 nucleotides are TGTGCCAGCTCCCAGGGAGGAGCGGGCCTCACAGATACGCAGTATTTT. This sequence encodes CASSQGGAGLTDTQYF. The J gene is TRBJ2-3, the V gene TRBV9, with TRBD2 as a possible D gene (6 bases). Germline CDR1 is SGDLS and CDR2 is YYNGEE. This CDR3 spans 16 amino acids. Trimming left V 7 bases short and J 2 bases short, with 20 bases between.

In this sample, this clone turned up a few times. V and J are TRBV29-1 and TRBJ1-1, with 8 bases aligning to TRBD1. The CDR3 covers 12 residues. Germline V gives CDR1 SQVTM, CDR2 ANQGSEA. The V and J ends lost 7 bases and 4 bases, in that order; junction bases with no gene match: 5. CDR3 loop: CSGGQGSTEAFF. The CDR3 DNA is TGCAGCGGTGGACAGGGCTCCACTGAAGCTTTCTTT. Based on the CDR3 plus reference TRBV29-1 and TRBJ1-1, the full variable domain is SAVISQKPSRDICQRGTSLTIQCQVDSQVTMMFWYRQQPGQSLTLIATANQGSEATYESGFVIDKFPISRPNLTFSTLTVSNMSPEDSSIYLCSGGQGSTEAFFGQGTRLTVV.

The chain employs TRBV19 and TRBJ1-6, with D possibly being TRBD1 (6 bases). The CDR3 extends over 14 amino acids. Germline lookup yields CDR1 LNHDA and CDR2 SQIVND (reference sequence). Trimming took 8 bases from V and 9 from J, leaving 17 bases between them. The DNA for the CDR3 is TGTGCCAGTGACGGAGGGGGACTAGTTTCACCCCTCCACTTT. The encoded protein is CASDGGGLVSPLHF.

V gene TRBV19 combines with J gene TRBJ2-6, with 8 bases aligning to TRBD1. V dropped 8 bases and J dropped 2; count of bases not matched to a gene: 8. Per germline, CDR1 LNHDA and CDR2 SQIVND (reference sequence). The CDR3 runs 16 residues. CDR3 bases: TGTGCCAGTTTGACAGGGGTTAACACTGGGGCCAACGTCCTGACTTTC. Translating it yields CASLTGVNTGANVLTF. Full variable domain (missing parts from reference TRBV19 and TRBJ2-6): DGGITQSPKYLFRKEGQNVTLSCEQNLNHDAMYWYRQDPGQGLRLIYYSQIVNDFQKGDIAEGYSVSREKKESFPLTVTSAQKNPTAFYLCASLTGVNTGANVLTFGAGSRLTVL.

The chain couples TRBV19 to TRBJ1-2; D perhaps matches TRBD1 (6 bases). Per germline, CDR1 LNHDA and CDR2 SQIVND (reference sequence). V lost 1 base to trimming and J lost 4 bases, with 7 bases between them. CDR3 length: 13 amino acids. The CDR3 region is CASSIVTGYGYTF. As DNA, the CDR3 is TGTGCCAGTAGTATAGTGACAGGCTATGGCTACACCTTC. Looking up the rest from reference TRBV19 and TRBJ1-2 gives the full variable domain: DGGITQSPKYLFRKEGQNVTLSCEQNLNHDAMYWYRQDPGQGLRLIYYSQIVNDFQKGDIAEGYSVSREKKESFPLTVTSAQKNPTAFYLCASSIVTGYGYTFGSGTRLTVV.

This sequence joins TRBV5-4 and TRBJ1-2; maybe TRBD1 (6 bases). This CDR3 spans 14 amino acids. The V gene lost 4 bases and the J gene lost 7 bases, with 17 bases spanning the gap. The V gene's germline CDR1 is SGHNT and CDR2 YYREEE (reference sequence). Here the CDR3 DNA reads TGTGCCAGCAGCCCACCACAGGGCCAGGGTGGCTACACCTTC. Protein sequence: CASSPPQGQGGYTF. Combining the CDR3 with reference TRBV5-4 and TRBJ1-2 gives the whole variable domain ETGVTQSPTHLIKTRGQQVTLRCSSQSGHNTVSWYQQALGQGPQFIFQYYREEENGRGNFPPRFSGLQFPNYSSELNVNALELDDSALYLCASSPPQGQGGYTFGSGTRLTVV.

J is TRBJ2-5 and V is TRBV6-1; 8 bases fit TRBD2. With 1 base clipped from V and 5 bases from J, the junction kept 6 bases outside the gene matches. The germline gives CDR1 MNHNS, CDR2 SASEGT. The CDR3 sequence is 15 residues long. CDR3 sequence: CASSEDSGGWETQYF. The CDR3 region has the DNA TGTGCCAGCAGTGAAGATTCGGGGGGGTGGGAGACCCAGTACTTC.

This sequence joins TRBV25-1 and TRBJ2-5; TRBD1 agrees at 7 bases. Germline CDR1 is MGHDK and CDR2 is SYGVNS. The junction had 5 bases not matched to a gene; V was cut back by 6 bases and J by 4 bases. The CDR3 runs to 13 residues. The CDR3 coding sequence is TGTGCCAGCAGACGGGGACAGTTAGAGACCCAGTACTTC. Translating gives CASRRGQLETQYF.

The chain combines TRBV6-5 with TRBJ1-2, with 8 positions matching TRBD1. This CDR3 spans 12 amino acids. Losses at the gene ends were 10 bases for V and 6 bases for J; bases not matched to a gene: 7. The germline gives CDR1 MNHEY, CDR2 SVGAGI. CDR3 amino acids: CATSTGGDGYTF. In DNA form, the CDR3 reads TGTGCCACCTCAACAGGGGGGGATGGCTACACCTTC.

CDR3 protein: CASKGDSVLNEKLFF. CDR3 coding DNA: TGTGCCAGCAAGGGGGACAGCGTCCTCAATGAAAAACTGTTTTTT. The V gene is TRBV6-1, the J gene TRBJ1-4; 7 bases map to TRBD1. The germline gives CDR1 MNHNS, CDR2 SASEGT. The V gene end was trimmed by 7 bases and the J gene end by 5 bases; junction bases not matched to a gene: 10. There are 15 residues in the CDR3.

V usage is TRBV2 and J usage is TRBJ2-3; the D is unclear. Germline V lookup: CDR1 SNHLY, CDR2 FYNNEI. V was clipped by 7 bases and J by 0 bases, with 5 bases between them. This CDR3 comprises 12 residues. CDR3 region: CASIFSTDTQYF. CDR3 coding DNA: TGTGCCAGCATCTTTAGCACAGATACGCAGTATTTT.

The chain is built from TRBV5-6 and TRBJ1-1; 8 bases are shared with TRBD1. Germline assignment: CDR1 SGHDT and CDR2 YYEEEE. V lost 2 bases, J lost 3 bases, and 12 bases stayed unmatched. This CDR3 contains 17 residues. The CDR3 nucleotides are TGTGCCAGCAGCTTCCAAGGACAGGGTGTATCGTACACTGAAGCTTTCTTT. Translating it yields CASSFQGQGVSYTEAFF. Filled out from reference TRBV5-6 and TRBJ1-1, the complete variable domain reads DAGVTQSPTHLIKTRGQQVTLRCSPKSGHDTVSWYQQALGQGPQFIFQYYEEEERQRGNFPDRFSGHQFPNYSSELNVNALLLGDSALYLCASSFQGQGVSYTEAFFGQGTRLTVV.

The J gene is TRBJ2-7, the V gene TRBV5-4; 7 bases are a match to TRBD1. V dropped 7 bases and J dropped 0; count of bases not matched to a gene: 7. The CDR3 is 14 residues long. CDR1 is SGHNT and CDR2 is YYREEE in the germline V gene (reference sequence). CDR3 DNA: TGTGCCAGCCACCGACAGGGTGACTCCTACGAGCAGTACTTC. This codes for CASHRQGDSYEQYF.

This CDR3 reads CASTAGGQPQHF. CDR3 nucleotide sequence: TGTGCCAGCACCGCGGGGGGGCAGCCCCAGCATTTT. V usage is TRBV6-1 and J usage is TRBJ1-5; D possibly corresponds to TRBD1 (5 bases). Trimming took 7 bases from V and 7 from J, leaving 11 bases between them. Germline assignment: CDR1 MNHNS and CDR2 SASEGT. The CDR3 length is 12 residues.

The rearrangement uses TRBV28 and TRBJ1-1; 7 bases agree with TRBD1. The CDR3 consists of 12 residues. Trimming cost V 4 bases and J 8 bases; bases outside gene matches: 4. The V gene's germline CDR1 is MDHEN and CDR2 SYDVKM. The DNA of the CDR3 is TGTGCCAGCAGTTATGGGACAGCAGAAGCTTTCTTT. Encoded protein: CASSYGTAEAFF.

The genes are TRBV28 and TRBJ2-3, with 10 bases that match TRBD2. The germline V gene encodes CDR1 MDHEN and CDR2 SYDVKM. This CDR3 is built from 13 residues. Losses at the gene ends were 9 bases for V and 3 bases for J; bases not matched to a gene: 3. The CDR3: CASQAGGTDTQYF. DNA of the CDR3: TGTGCCAGTCAAGCGGGGGGGACAGATACGCAGTATTTT.

V and J are TRBV25-1 and TRBJ2-5, with D possibly matching TRBD1 (5 bases). V was clipped by 5 bases and J by 2 bases, with 15 bases between them. CDR1 is MGHDK, CDR2 SYGVNS, per germline. The CDR3 is 15 amino acids. CDR3 nucleotides: TGTGCCAGCAGTCTTGGGGCGTCCCCTCAAGAGACCCAGTACTTC. This encodes CASSLGASPQETQYF.

This clone was seen more than once but under ten times. The rearrangement uses TRBV5-5 and TRBJ1-2; 9 bases fit TRBD1. This CDR3 contains 18 residues. The germline gives CDR1 SGHKS, CDR2 YYEKEE (reference sequence). With 4 bases clipped from V and 4 bases from J, the junction kept 17 bases outside the gene matches. The chain's CDR3 is CASSPYHRDRVVLYGYTF. CDR3 coding DNA: TGTGCCAGCAGCCCATACCACCGGGACAGGGTCGTTCTCTATGGCTACACCTTC.

This chain uses TRBV28 with TRBJ1-5; D remains ambiguous. Germline assignment: CDR1 MDHEN and CDR2 SYDVKM. Trimming pared 6 bases from V and 4 bases from J, leaving 7 bases between. The CDR3 runs 12 residues. The CDR3 region is CASRESNQPQHF. The DNA of the CDR3 is TGTGCCAGCAGGGAGAGTAATCAGCCCCAGCATTTT.